These T cell receptor beta chains were read from a single sample in a study of regulatory T cells in long-lasting Graves disease. TCRdb passed the multiplex PCR reads through MiXCR, listing each CDR3 protein once. The table records roughly 520,000 distinct CDR3 sequences, around 11% of them present only once. The sample was also reused in another study, on T cells in Graves' hyperthyroidism and ophthalmopathy.

Sequences were derived from peripheral blood mononuclear cells (PBMCs), sampled at new diagnosis, from a patient treated with antithyroid drugs. All receptors come from a woman in her twenties or thirties with Graves disease. Both conserved end residues are part of each CDR3. Each record gives: V gene, clone size, J gene, D gene, CDR3 DNA, CDR3 protein. D genes are given only for firm matches. Expanded clones are given a class, and other clones once, few, many or no size at all.

>TRBV7-3|many|TRBJ2-1|TRBD2
TGTGCCAGCAGCCCAAGCCTCGGGGGGAGCTCCTACAATGAGCAGTTCTTC
CASSPSLGGSSYNEQFF
>TRBV19|few|TRBJ2-3|.
TGTGCCAGTAGTATCCCCCAAAGCACAGATACGCAGTATTTT
CASSIPQSTDTQYF
>TRBV18|many|TRBJ2-7|.
TGTGCCAGCTCACGGACCGGGACCCTAAGGGAGCAGTACTTC
CASSRTGTLREQYF
>TRBV20-1|many|TRBJ1-1|.
TGCAGTGCTAGAGAGGTCGGGCGGGCTGAAGCTTTCTTT
CSAREVGRAEAFF
>TRBV12-3/TRBV12-4|.|TRBJ1-1|.
TGTGCCAGCAGTCCCCTAGGGGTTGGCAGGAACACTGAAGCTTTCTTT
CASSPLGVGRNTEAFF
>TRBV30|many|TRBJ2-5|TRBD2
TGTGCCTGGAGTGTACAGTGGGCGGGAGTGGGTCAAGAGACCCAGTACTTC
CAWSVQWAGVGQETQYF
>TRBV11-3|many|TRBJ2-2|.
TGTGCCAGCAGCTTATCTCGAAACACCGGGGAGCTGTTTTTT
CASSLSRNTGELFF
>TRBV6-1|.|TRBJ2-7|TRBD2
TGTGCCAGCAGTGAAGTCCCTAGCGGGAGATTCGAGCAGTACTTC
CASSEVPSGRFEQYF
>TRBV18|many|TRBJ1-6|TRBD1
TGTGCCAGCTCAACCGGACAGGGTGGGCTTTCACCCCTCCACTTT
CASSTGQGGLSPLHF
>TRBV6-5|many|TRBJ1-5|.
TGTGCCAGCAGTTACTCGAAGTACGGGGGATTGCAGCCCCAGCATTTT
CASSYSKYGGLQPQHF
>TRBV20-1|many|TRBJ2-3|.
TGCAGTGCTAGAGGGGGGTTAGGGGTGGCGGATACGCAGTATTTT
CSARGGLGVADTQYF
>TRBV20-1|many|TRBJ2-1|TRBD2
TGCAGTGCCGTAAACCGTCTAGCGGGAGCTTGGGAGCAGTTCTTC
CSAVNRLAGAWEQFF
>TRBV4-3|many|TRBJ2-7|TRBD1
TGCGCCAGCAGCCAACGGACAGGGGGCGGCGAGCAGTACTTC
CASSQRTGGGEQYF
>TRBV5-1|many|TRBJ2-1|.
TGCGCCAGCAGCTTGGCTCGGGGGGCGCGGTCCTACAATGAGCAGTTCTTC
CASSLARGARSYNEQFF
>TRBV19|few|TRBJ2-1|.
TGTGCCAGTACCCGTCCGGGAGCTGTCAATGAGCAGTTCTTC
CASTRPGAVNEQFF
>TRBV6-9|few|TRBJ2-3|.
TGTGCCAGCAGTTTGATTCGAGATACGCAGTATTTT
CASSLIRDTQYF
>TRBV28|many|TRBJ1-1|.
TGTGCCAGCAGTAAGGGAACGGGGGTGGTACGCACTGAAGCTTTCTTT
CASSKGTGVVRTEAFF
>TRBV4-3|.|TRBJ2-7|.
TGCGCCAGCAGCCTCGACGGGACGAGGGCGGAGCAGTACTTC
CASSLDGTRAEQYF
>TRBV13|.|TRBJ2-3|TRBD1
TGTGCCAGCAGCCAAGTCGTCTCTGGGCCCCAGGGGGCAGATACGCAGTATTTT
CASSQVVSGPQGADTQYF
>TRBV27|many|TRBJ2-7|.
TGTGCCAGCAGTCTGATGACAAGTCCAGGGGCCGAGCAGTACTTC
CASSLMTSPGAEQYF
>TRBV5-1|once|TRBJ2-1|TRBD2
TGCGCCAGCAGCGATCCGGGACTAGCGGGAGTATCAAATGAGCAGTTCTTC
CASSDPGLAGVSNEQFF
>TRBV11-3|many|TRBJ1-1|.
TGTGCCAGCAGCTTAGGTAGGGGAGGGAACACTGAAGCTTTCTTT
CASSLGRGGNTEAFF
>TRBV6-1|.|TRBJ1-5|.
TGTGCCAGCAGGCCCAACTGGGTGGGGAATCAGCCCCAGCATTTT
CASRPNWVGNQPQHF
>TRBV7-9|many|TRBJ2-7|TRBD2
TGTGCCAGCAGCTCGCCGGGACTAGCGGACGAGCAGTACTTC
CASSSPGLADEQYF
>TRBV25-1|few|TRBJ2-5|.
TGTGCCAGCAGTGAATGGGGCAGGGGCACCCAAGAGACCCAGTACTTC
CASSEWGRGTQETQYF
>TRBV25-1|many|TRBJ1-2|TRBD1
TGTGCCAGCAGTGAAAGGGGGACAGGGGGAGATGGCTACACCTTC
CASSERGTGGDGYTF
>TRBV28|.|TRBJ1-1|TRBD1
TGTGCCAGCAGTTTCCCCACCGTGGGACAGGGTTCTTTCACTGAAGCTTTCTTT
CASSFPTVGQGSFTEAFF
>TRBV12-3/TRBV12-4|.|TRBJ2-1|TRBD1
TGTGCCAGCAGGGGGACAGGGCATACCTACAGTGAGCAGTTCTTC
CASRGTGHTYSEQFF
>TRBV11-3|many|TRBJ2-5|TRBD2
TGTGCCAGCAGCTTAGTCTCTAGCGGGCACGAGACCCAGTACTTC
CASSLVSSGHETQYF
>TRBV5-6|many|TRBJ2-7|.
TGTGCCAGCAGCCCCTGGACGATCCTCTCCTACGAGCAGTACTTC
CASSPWTILSYEQYF
>TRBV27|few|TRBJ2-7|TRBD2
TGTGCCAGCAGCTCTCGCCCTAGCGGGACTAACTACGAGCAGTACTTC
CASSSRPSGTNYEQYF
>TRBV2|many|TRBJ2-3|.
TGTGCCAGCAGTGAGATCGCAGGGTATGGAGGGCACACAGATACGCAGTATTTT
CASSEIAGYGGHTDTQYF
>TRBV12-3/TRBV12-4|many|TRBJ2-1|TRBD2
TGTGCCAGCAGTCAAGCGGGATTGACCTACAATGAGCAGTTCTTC
CASSQAGLTYNEQFF
>TRBV6-1|many|TRBJ2-2|TRBD1
TGTGCCAGCATTTTCAGGGGTACAGGGGGGCTGTTTTTT
CASIFRGTGGLFF
>TRBV2|many|TRBJ2-4|.
TGTGCCAGCAAATACCGGCAAAGGAACATTCAGTACTTC
CASKYRQRNIQYF
>TRBV10-1|many|TRBJ2-1|.
TGCGCCAGCAGTGAATCGGCTTACAATGAGCAGTTCTTC
CASSESAYNEQFF
>TRBV5-1|.|TRBJ2-7|.
TGCGCCAGCAGCTTGACAGGGATCTCGGAGGAGCAGTACTTC
CASSLTGISEEQYF
>TRBV13|many|TRBJ2-3|TRBD2
TGTGCCAGCAGCTCCTTTTTAGCGGGAGGGCCCATCGCCACAGATACGCAGTATTTT
CASSSFLAGGPIATDTQYF
>TRBV10-2|many|TRBJ1-1|.
TGCGCCAGCAGTGAGAACCGACGGGACACTGAAGCTTTCTTT
CASSENRRDTEAFF
>TRBV5-1|few|TRBJ2-2|.
TGCGCCAGCAGCTTGGGGGTCTCAGGACAAGCCGGGGAGCTGTTTTTT
CASSLGVSGQAGELFF
>TRBV14|many|TRBJ2-1|TRBD2
TGTGCCAGCAGCCAAGAACTCGGCGGGAGAATTCACAATGAGCAGTTCTTC
CASSQELGGRIHNEQFF
>TRBV11-2|many|TRBJ1-4|TRBD1
TGTGCCAGCAGCCAGGGGGGGATGCCCTTGTGGAAACTGTTTTTT
CASSQGGMPLWKLFF
>TRBV20-1|many|TRBJ2-4|.
TGCAGTGCTACTAATGAGGCCCGAGAAAACATTCAGTACTTC
CSATNEARENIQYF
>TRBV29-1|many|TRBJ2-1|.
TGCAGCGTGGCGTCCTCCTACAATGAGCAGTTCTTC
CSVASSYNEQFF
>TRBV2|many|TRBJ2-7|.
TGTGCCAGCATTCTCAGGGGAGAGGCTACCTACGAGCAGTACTTC
CASILRGEATYEQYF
>TRBV4-1|.|TRBJ2-7|.
TGCGCCAGCAGCCAAGTGACAGCCTACGAGCAGTACTTC
CASSQVTAYEQYF
>TRBV5-6|.|TRBJ2-7|TRBD1
TGTGCCAGCAGCTACCAGGACAGGGTTTTTAACGAGCAGTACTTC
CASSYQDRVFNEQYF
>TRBV4-1|.|TRBJ2-1|TRBD2
TGCGCCAGCAGCCAAGCTTTAGGACTAGCGGGGGAGCAGTTCTTC
CASSQALGLAGEQFF
>TRBV7-9|few|TRBJ1-4|.
TGTGCCAGCAGCTTAGAAGACGGTGAAAAACTGTTTTTT
CASSLEDGEKLFF